These T cell receptor beta chains were read from a single sample in a study of blood T cell repertoires in COVID-19. Sequenced by immunoSEQ multiplex PCR; TCRdb stores in-frame clones only, minus some. The sample comprises about 45,000 clones, more than 80% of which are singletons, and approximately 8.4% rests with the top ten. The sample comprised peripheral blood. The receptors shown here come from an older man in a cohort sampled during active COVID-19. Both conserved end residues are part of each CDR3. The order of the fields is CDR3 protein, CDR3 DNA, V gene, J gene, clone size, D gene. A D gene is named only where the DNA matches it firmly. Clone size is given for some rows only: seen once, a few or many times, or a class if the clone is expanded.

CASHRQYNEQFF	TGTGCCAGTCATCGACAGTACAATGAGCAGTTCTTC	TRBV5-6	TRBJ2-1	.	.
CASSLGQAHRYTF	TGTGCCAGCAGCTTGGGACAAGCCCATCGCTACACCTTC	TRBV5-6	TRBJ1-2	.	.
CASSISDRGRHYNEQFF	TGTGCCAGCAGTATTTCGGACAGGGGGCGTCATTACAATGAGCAGTTCTTC	TRBV27	TRBJ2-1	once	TRBD1
CASSYSGSGDSYEQYF	TGTGCCAGCAGTTACTCAGGTAGCGGAGACTCCTACGAGCAGTACTTC	TRBV6-5	TRBJ2-7	.	.
CASSLQAGGMASGNTIYF	TGTGCCAGCAGCTTACAGGCAGGGGGGATGGCCTCTGGAAACACCATATATTTT	TRBV7-2	TRBJ1-3	.	TRBD1
CASSRGNRGDFSNQPQHF	TGTGCCAGCAGCCGGGGGAATAGGGGAGATTTTAGCAATCAGCCCCAGCATTTT	TRBV7-2	TRBJ1-5	.	.
CASSRTSGYKETQYF	TGTGCCAGCAGTCGGACTAGCGGGTATAAAGAGACCCAGTACTTC	TRBV28	TRBJ2-5	.	TRBD2
CATSDLRANYGYTF	TGTGCCACCAGTGATTTACGAGCTAACTATGGCTACACCTTC	TRBV24-1	TRBJ1-2	.	.
CASSLTLGGGKTQYF	TGCGCCAGCAGCCTGACTCTGGGGGGAGGAAAGACCCAGTACTTC	TRBV5-1	TRBJ2-5	.	.
CASRSGLRSSYNSPLHF	TGTGCCAGCAGAAGCGGCCTGAGGAGCTCCTATAATTCACCCCTCCACTTT	TRBV27	TRBJ1-6	.	.
CASRGREVYNEQFF	TGTGCCAGTAGGGGACGGGAGGTTTACAATGAGCAGTTCTTC	TRBV19	TRBJ2-1	.	TRBD2
CASSSGVPNSPLHF	TGTGCCAGCAGCTCAGGGGTCCCAAATTCACCCCTCCACTTT	TRBV9	TRBJ1-6	.	.
CANSRPDWDTQYF	TGTGCCAACTCCAGACCGGACTGGGATACGCAGTATTTT	TRBV28	TRBJ2-3	.	.
CASSVGRWLAGDTEAFF	TGTGCCAGCAGCGTGGGTAGGTGGTTAGCAGGGGACACTGAAGCTTTCTTT	TRBV5-4	TRBJ1-1	.	.
CASSMNPYRGVTGELFF	TGTGCCAGTAGTATGAATCCTTACAGGGGAGTCACCGGGGAGCTGTTTTTT	TRBV19	TRBJ2-2	.	TRBD1
CASTADRATYNEQFF	TGTGCCAGCACCGCCGACAGGGCAACCTACAATGAGCAGTTCTTC	TRBV6-5	TRBJ2-1	.	TRBD1